These 5 T cell receptor beta chains originate from one sample sequenced in a study of cytomegalovirus exposure and HLA in healthy donors. The primer mix had 60 Vbeta and 13 Jbeta primers. Assay used: immunoSEQ multiplex PCR; TCRdb lists only in-frame clones, some missing. The sample includes about 140,000 clones, 75% seen only once; the top ten take 3.3%. Material: PBMCs. The receptors were gathered from a man aged 35 to 55 in good health and CMV-seronegative.

The V call is TRBV6-5, the J call TRBJ2-7; 9 bases are a match to TRBD1. Germline CDR1 MNHEY, CDR2 SVGAGI. V was clipped by 1 base and J by 2 bases; unmatched bases: 6. The CDR3 loop spans 16 amino acids. CDR3: CASSYLLGTGPYEQYF. The CDR3 DNA sequence: TGTGCCAGCAGTTACTTGCTAGGGACAGGGCCCTACGAGCAGTACTTC.

A few counts support this clone. Other nucleotide sequences in the sample specify the same CDR3. This sequence joins TRBV7-2 and TRBJ2-3; D is perhaps TRBD2 (7 bases). Trimming shortened V by 2 bases and J by 3 bases, and 15 bases separated the two germline ends. CDR1 SGHTA and CDR2 FQGNSA come from the germline V gene. The CDR3 has 16 amino acids. The CDR3 sequence: CASSLRGGPRTDTQYF. Here the CDR3 DNA reads TGTGCCAGCAGCTTAAGGGGGGGGCCGAGAACAGATACGCAGTATTTT.

The V call is TRBV4-3, the J call TRBJ1-1; D unclear. CDR1 and CDR2 from the germline V gene are LGHNA and YSLEER. The CDR3 is 14 residues long. Deletions cut 3 bases from V and 10 bases from J, with 18 bases between. CDR3 coding DNA: TGCGCCAGCAGCCACTTGGAGGGTTCGGTTGGAGCTTTCTTT. Encoded protein: CASSHLEGSVGAFF.

The chain recombines TRBV19 with TRBJ2-4, with 14 bases fitting TRBD2. V was pared by 7 bases and J by 0 bases, with 20 bases of the junction left unmatched. This CDR3 spans 22 amino acids. Germline lookup yields CDR1 LNHDA and CDR2 SQIVND (reference sequence). The CDR3 is CASKVPSGLAGGHTLAKNIQYF. The CDR3 region has the DNA TGTGCCAGTAAAGTTCCCAGTGGACTAGCGGGGGGACATACTCTAGCCAAAAACATTCAGTACTTC.

The chain couples TRBV28 to TRBJ2-1, with TRBD1 as a possible D gene (5 bases). Trimming cost V 2 bases and J 1 base, with 9 bases left between them. The CDR3 runs to 15 residues. CDR1 is MDHEN and CDR2 is SYDVKM in the germline V gene. The CDR3 spells CASSLNQGSYNEQFF. The CDR3 nucleotides are TGTGCCAGCAGTTTAAACCAGGGTTCCTACAATGAGCAGTTCTTC.